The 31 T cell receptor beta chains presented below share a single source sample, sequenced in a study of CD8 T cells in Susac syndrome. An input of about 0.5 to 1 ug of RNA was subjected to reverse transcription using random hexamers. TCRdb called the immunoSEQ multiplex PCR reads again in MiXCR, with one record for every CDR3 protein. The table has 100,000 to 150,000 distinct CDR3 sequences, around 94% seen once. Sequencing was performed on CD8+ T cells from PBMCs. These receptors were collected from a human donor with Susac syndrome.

CDR3 nucleotides: TGCAGCGTTGGGTCCAGGGACGGGACCGGGGAGCTGTTTTTT. It codes for CSVGSRDGTGELFF. This chain links TRBV29-1 with TRBJ2-2, with D tentatively TRBD1 or TRBD2 (5 bases each). V was clipped by 4 bases and J by 5 bases, with 14 bases between them. Germline V CDR1 and CDR2: SQVTM, ANQGSEA. The CDR3 covers 14 residues.

The CDR3, as DNA: TGTGCCAGCAGCGGGCAGGGTAAGTACACTGAAGCTTTCTTT. It yields the protein CASSGQGKYTEAFF. The chain uses TRBV9 and TRBJ1-1, with D tentatively TRBD1 (5 bases). Germline V gene sequence: CDR1 SGDLS, CDR2 YYNGEE. The CDR3 is made up of 14 amino acids. The germline V and J ends were trimmed by 3 bases and 3 bases, with 12 bases remaining between them. Supplemented by reference TRBV9 and TRBJ1-1, the full variable domain reads DSGVTQTPKHLITATGQRVTLRCSPRSGDLSVYWYQQSLDQGLQFLIQYYNGEERAKGNILERFSAQQFPDLHSELNLSSLELGDSALYFCASSGQGKYTEAFFGQGTRLTVV.

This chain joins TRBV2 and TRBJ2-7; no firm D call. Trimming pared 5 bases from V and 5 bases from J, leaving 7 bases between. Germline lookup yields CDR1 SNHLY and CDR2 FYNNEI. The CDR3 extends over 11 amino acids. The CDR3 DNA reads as TGTGCCAGCAGTCCCCATGACGAGCAGTACTTC. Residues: CASSPHDEQYF.

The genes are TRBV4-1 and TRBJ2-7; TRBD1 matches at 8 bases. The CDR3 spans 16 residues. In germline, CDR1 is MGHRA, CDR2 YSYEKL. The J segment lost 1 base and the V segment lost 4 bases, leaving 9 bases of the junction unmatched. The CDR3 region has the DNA TGCGCCAGCAGCCCCACCGGACAGGGATCTTCCTACGAGCAGTACTTC. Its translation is CASSPTGQGSSYEQYF.

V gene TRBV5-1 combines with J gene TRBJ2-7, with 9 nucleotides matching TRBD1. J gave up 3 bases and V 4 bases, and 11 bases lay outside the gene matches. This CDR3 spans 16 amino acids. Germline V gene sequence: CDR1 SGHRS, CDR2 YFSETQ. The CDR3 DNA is TGCGCCAGCAGCCTCAATATCGGACAGGGGCTCTACGAGCAGTACTTC. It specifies CASSLNIGQGLYEQYF. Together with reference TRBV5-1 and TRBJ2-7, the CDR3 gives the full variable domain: KAGVTQTPRYLIKTRGQQVTLSCSPISGHRSVSWYQQTPGQGLQFLFEYFSETQRNKGNFPGRFSGRQFSNSRSEMNVSTLELGDSALYLCASSLNIGQGLYEQYFGPGTRLTVT.

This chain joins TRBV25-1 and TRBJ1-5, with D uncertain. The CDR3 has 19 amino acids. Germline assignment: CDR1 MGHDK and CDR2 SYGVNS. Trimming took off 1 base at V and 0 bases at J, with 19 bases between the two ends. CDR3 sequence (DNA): TGTGCCAGCAGTGAATCGGGCGCTGGCAGTGAGTATAGCAATCAGCCCCAGCATTTT. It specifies CASSESGAGSEYSNQPQHF. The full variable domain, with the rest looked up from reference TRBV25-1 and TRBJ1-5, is EADIYQTPRYLVIGTGKKITLECSQTMGHDKMYWYQQDPGMELHLIHYSYGVNSTEKGDLSSESTVSRIRTEHFPLTLESARPSHTSQYLCASSESGAGSEYSNQPQHFGDGTRLSIL.

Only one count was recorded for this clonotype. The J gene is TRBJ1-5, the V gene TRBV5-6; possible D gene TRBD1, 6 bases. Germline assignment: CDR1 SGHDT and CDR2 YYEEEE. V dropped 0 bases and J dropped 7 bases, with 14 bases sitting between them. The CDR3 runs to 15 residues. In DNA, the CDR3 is TGTGCCAGCAGCTTGGGGCAGGGGTCCGGGCAGCCCCAGCATTTT. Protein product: CASSLGQGSGQPQHF.

The DNA for the CDR3 is TGTGCCAGCGGCCGTTCTATACAAGAGACCCAGTACTTC. It specifies CASGRSIQETQYF. This sequence joins TRBV28 and TRBJ2-5, with no clear D. CDR3 length: 13 residues. The germline V gene has CDR1 MDHEN and CDR2 SYDVKM. Deletions cut 8 bases from V and 2 bases from J, with 12 bases between.

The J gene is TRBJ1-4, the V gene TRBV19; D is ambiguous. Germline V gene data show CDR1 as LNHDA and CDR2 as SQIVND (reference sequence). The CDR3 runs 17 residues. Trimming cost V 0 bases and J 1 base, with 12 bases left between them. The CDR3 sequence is CASSIDRRERTNEKLFF. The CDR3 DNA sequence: TGTGCCAGTAGTATAGATCGAAGGGAGCGAACTAATGAAAAACTGTTTTTT.

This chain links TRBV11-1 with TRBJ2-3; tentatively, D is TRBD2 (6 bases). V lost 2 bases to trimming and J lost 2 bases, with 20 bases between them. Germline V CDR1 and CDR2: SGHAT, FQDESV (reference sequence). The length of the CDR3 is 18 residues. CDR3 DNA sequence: TGTGCCAGCAGCTTACCCCCCACCTGGGACTCCGTCACAGATACGCAGTATTTT. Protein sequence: CASSLPPTWDSVTDTQYF.

The CDR3 protein is CASSELAGGNEQFF. The CDR3 DNA is TGTGCCAGCAGTGAACTAGCGGGAGGCAATGAGCAGTTCTTC. The chain has TRBV6-4 and TRBJ2-1; 12 bases are shared with TRBD2. The CDR3 sequence is 14 residues long. The germline V gene encodes CDR1 MRHNA and CDR2 SNTAGT. Unmatched junction bases numbered 0, after V lost 3 bases and J lost 6 bases.

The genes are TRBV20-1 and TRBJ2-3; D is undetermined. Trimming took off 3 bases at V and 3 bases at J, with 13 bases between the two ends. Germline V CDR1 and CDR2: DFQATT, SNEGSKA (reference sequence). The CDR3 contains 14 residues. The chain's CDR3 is CSASGVQRTDTQYF. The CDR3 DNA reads TGCAGTGCTAGTGGAGTTCAGAGAACAGATACGCAGTATTTT.

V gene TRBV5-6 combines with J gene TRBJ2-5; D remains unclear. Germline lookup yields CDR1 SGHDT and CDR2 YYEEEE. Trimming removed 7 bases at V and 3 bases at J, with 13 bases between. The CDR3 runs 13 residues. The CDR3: CASRAAPEETQYF. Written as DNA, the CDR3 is TGTGCCAGCCGGGCCGCCCCCGAAGAGACCCAGTACTTC.

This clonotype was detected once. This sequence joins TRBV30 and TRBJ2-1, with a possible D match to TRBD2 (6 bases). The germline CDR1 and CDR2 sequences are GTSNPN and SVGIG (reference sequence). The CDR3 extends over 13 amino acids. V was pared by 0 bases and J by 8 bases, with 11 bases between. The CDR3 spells CAWSVRGIDEQFF. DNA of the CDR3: TGTGCCTGGAGTGTACGGGGGATCGATGAGCAGTTCTTC.

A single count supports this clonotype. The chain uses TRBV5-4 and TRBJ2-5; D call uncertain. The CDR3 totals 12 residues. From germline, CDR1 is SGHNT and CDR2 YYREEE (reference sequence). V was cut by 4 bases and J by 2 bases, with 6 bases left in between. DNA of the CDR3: TGTGCCAGCAGCGGTAGGCAAGAGACCCAGTACTTC. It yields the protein CASSGRQETQYF.

In nucleotides, the CDR3 is TGTGCCAGCGGTACCCACCTGGGGGACAACTATGGCTACACCTTC. Amino acid sequence: CASGTHLGDNYGYTF. The genes are TRBV16 and TRBJ1-2, with D perhaps TRBD1 (5 bases). V gave up 8 bases and J gave up 2 bases, with 18 bases separating them. CDR1 is KGHSY and CDR2 is FQNENV in the germline V gene. The CDR3 sequence is 15 residues long.

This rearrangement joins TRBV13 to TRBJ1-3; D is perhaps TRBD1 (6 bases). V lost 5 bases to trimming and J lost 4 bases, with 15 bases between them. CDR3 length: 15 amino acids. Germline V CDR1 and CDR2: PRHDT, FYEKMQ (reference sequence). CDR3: CASSPPSQGGNTIYF. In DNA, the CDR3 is TGTGCCAGCAGCCCCCCCTCCCAGGGGGGAAACACCATATATTTT. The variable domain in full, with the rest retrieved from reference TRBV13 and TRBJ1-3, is AAGVIQSPRHLIKEKRETATLKCYPIPRHDTVYWYQQGPGQDPQFLISFYEKMQSDKGSIPDRFSAQQFSDYHSELNMSSLELGDSALYFCASSPPSQGGNTIYFGEGSWLTVV.

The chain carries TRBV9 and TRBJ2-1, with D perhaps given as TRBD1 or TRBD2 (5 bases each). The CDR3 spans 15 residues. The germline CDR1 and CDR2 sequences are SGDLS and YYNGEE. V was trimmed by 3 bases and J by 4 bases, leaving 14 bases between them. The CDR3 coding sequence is TGTGCCAGCAGCGCCTCAGGGACGGAGTACAATGAGCAGTTCTTC. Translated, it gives CASSASGTEYNEQFF.

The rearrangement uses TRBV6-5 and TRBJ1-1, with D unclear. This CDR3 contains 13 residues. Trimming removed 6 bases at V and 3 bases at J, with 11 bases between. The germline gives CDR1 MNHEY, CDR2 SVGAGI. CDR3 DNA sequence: TGTGCCAGCAGATCACCGTTGTACACTGAAGCTTTCTTT. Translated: CASRSPLYTEAFF.

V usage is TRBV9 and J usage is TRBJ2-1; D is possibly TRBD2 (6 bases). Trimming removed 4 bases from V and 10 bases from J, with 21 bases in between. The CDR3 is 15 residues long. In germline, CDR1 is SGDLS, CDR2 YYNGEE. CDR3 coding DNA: TGTGCCAGCAGCACAACCGGGAGTCCGTCGTTCGAGCAGTTCTTC. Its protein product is CASSTTGSPSFEQFF.

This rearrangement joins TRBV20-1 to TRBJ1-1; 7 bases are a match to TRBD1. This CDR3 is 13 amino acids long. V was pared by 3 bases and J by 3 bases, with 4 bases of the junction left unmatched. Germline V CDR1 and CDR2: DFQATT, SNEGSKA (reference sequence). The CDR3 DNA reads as TGCAGTGCTAGGTGGCAGGGGGACACTGAAGCTTTCTTT. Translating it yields CSARWQGDTEAFF.

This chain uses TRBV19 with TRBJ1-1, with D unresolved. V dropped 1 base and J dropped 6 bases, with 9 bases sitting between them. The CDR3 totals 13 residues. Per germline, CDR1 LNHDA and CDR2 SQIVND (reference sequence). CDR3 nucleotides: TGTGCCAGTAGTATAGGCCAGTCGCCTGAAGCTTTCTTT. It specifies CASSIGQSPEAFF.

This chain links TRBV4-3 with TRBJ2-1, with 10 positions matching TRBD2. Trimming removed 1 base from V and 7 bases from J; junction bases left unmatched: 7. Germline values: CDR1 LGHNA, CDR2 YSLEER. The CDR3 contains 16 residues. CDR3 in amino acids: CASSQVLAGGTNEQFF. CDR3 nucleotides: TGCGCCAGCAGCCAAGTGTTAGCGGGAGGTACTAATGAGCAGTTCTTC.

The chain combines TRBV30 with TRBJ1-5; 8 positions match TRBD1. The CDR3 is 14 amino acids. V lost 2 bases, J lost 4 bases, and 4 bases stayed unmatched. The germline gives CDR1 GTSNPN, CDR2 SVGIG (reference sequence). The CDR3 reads CAWSWGQVNQPQHF. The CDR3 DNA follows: TGTGCCTGGAGTTGGGGACAGGTTAATCAGCCCCAGCATTTT.

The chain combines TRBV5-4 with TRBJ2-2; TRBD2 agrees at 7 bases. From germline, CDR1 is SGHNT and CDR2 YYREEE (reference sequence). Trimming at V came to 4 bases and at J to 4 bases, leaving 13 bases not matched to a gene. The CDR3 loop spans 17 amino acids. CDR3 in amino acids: CASSASRLAEPTGELFF. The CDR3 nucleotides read TGTGCCAGCAGCGCCTCCCGGCTAGCGGAGCCCACCGGGGAGCTGTTTTTT.

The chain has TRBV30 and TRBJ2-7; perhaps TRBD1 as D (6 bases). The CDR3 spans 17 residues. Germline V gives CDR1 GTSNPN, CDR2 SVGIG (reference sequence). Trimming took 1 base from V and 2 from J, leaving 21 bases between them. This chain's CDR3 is CAWSDAAGEFNPYEQYF. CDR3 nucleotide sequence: TGTGCCTGGAGTGACGCGGCAGGGGAATTCAACCCCTACGAGCAGTACTTC.

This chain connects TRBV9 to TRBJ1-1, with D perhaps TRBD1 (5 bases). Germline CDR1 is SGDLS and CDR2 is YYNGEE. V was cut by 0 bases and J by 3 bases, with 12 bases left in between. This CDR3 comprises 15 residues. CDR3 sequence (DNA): TGTGCCAGCAGCGTAGCTCAGGGAAGGGACACTGAAGCTTTCTTT. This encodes CASSVAQGRDTEAFF.

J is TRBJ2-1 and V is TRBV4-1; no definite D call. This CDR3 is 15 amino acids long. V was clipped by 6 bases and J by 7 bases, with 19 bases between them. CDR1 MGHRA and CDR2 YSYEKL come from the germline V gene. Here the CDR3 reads CASSPYGRGYNEQFF. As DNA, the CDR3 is TGCGCCAGCAGTCCTTATGGACGAGGTTATAATGAGCAGTTCTTC.

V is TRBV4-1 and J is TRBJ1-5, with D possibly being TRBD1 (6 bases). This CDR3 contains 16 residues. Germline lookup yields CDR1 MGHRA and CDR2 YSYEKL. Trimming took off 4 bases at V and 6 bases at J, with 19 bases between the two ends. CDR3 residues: CASSPSGIRGSQPQHF. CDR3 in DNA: TGCGCCAGCAGCCCATCGGGAATCAGGGGTTCTCAGCCCCAGCATTTT.

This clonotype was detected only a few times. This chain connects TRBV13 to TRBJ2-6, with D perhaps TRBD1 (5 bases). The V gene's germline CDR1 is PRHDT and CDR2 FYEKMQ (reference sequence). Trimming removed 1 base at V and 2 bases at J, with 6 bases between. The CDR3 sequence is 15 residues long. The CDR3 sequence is CASSLEGAGANVLTF. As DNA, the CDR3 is TGTGCCAGCAGCTTAGAAGGGGCTGGGGCCAACGTCCTGACTTTC.

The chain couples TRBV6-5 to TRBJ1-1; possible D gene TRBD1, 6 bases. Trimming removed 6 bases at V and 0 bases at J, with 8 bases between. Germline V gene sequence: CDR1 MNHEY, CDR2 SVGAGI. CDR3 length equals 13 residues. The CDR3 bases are TGTGCCAGCAGACAGGGAGTGAACACTGAAGCTTTCTTT. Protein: CASRQGVNTEAFF.